What follows are 22 T cell receptor beta chains derived from one specimen sequenced in a study of T cell responses to AZD1222 COVID-19 vaccine. Assay: immunoSEQ multiplex PCR; the TCRdb copy retains only in-frame clones and omits some. The top ten hold roughly 1.7% of the sample, which has about 180,000 clones, roughly 92% seen once. Here the sequenced sample was peripheral blood, taken 28 days after the second AZD1222 dose. These receptor sequences come from an adult who received the AZD1222 COVID-19 vaccine.

The chain uses TRBV5-4 and TRBJ2-7; 7 bases align to TRBD2. Germline trimming cut 6 bases from V and 5 bases from J; bases unmatched to any gene: 14. CDR1 SGHNT and CDR2 YYREEE come from the germline V gene (reference sequence). The CDR3 sequence is 15 residues long. The CDR3: CASTFDSGLLHEQYF. CDR3 nucleotides: TGTGCCAGCACCTTTGATAGCGGGCTCCTCCACGAGCAGTACTTC.

The CDR3 is CASSLVSASSSYNSPLHF. The CDR3 nucleotides are TGTGCCAGCAGCTTAGTCTCGGCGTCGAGCTCCTATAATTCACCCCTCCACTTT. V gene TRBV11-3 combines with J gene TRBJ1-6, with unresolved D. CDR1 SGHNT and CDR2 YENEEA come from the germline V gene. The CDR3 is made up of 18 amino acids. V was trimmed by 1 base and J by 0 bases, leaving 13 bases between them.

This chain connects TRBV29-1 to TRBJ2-3; tentative D call: TRBD1 (5 bases). This CDR3 is built from 14 residues. Between the trimmed V and J ends, which lost 1 base and 5 bases, there was a span of 13 bases. Germline CDR1 reads SQVTM; CDR2 reads ANQGSEA. Here the CDR3 DNA reads TGCAGCGTTGAAGTGGAAGGGGCAGGAGATACGCAGTATTTT. This translates into CSVEVEGAGDTQYF.

The chain joins TRBV28 to TRBJ1-6; TRBD1 is a possible D gene (5 bases). Trimming took 5 bases from V and 7 from J, leaving 12 bases between them. CDR1 is MDHEN, CDR2 SYDVKM, per germline. CDR3 size: 14 residues. The CDR3 coding sequence is TGTGCCAGCAGTCGCAGGGAATTGAATTCACCCCTCCACTTT. It yields the protein CASSRRELNSPLHF.

V and J are TRBV9 and TRBJ2-1; 11 nucleotides agree with TRBD1. This CDR3 is 15 amino acids long. Germline assignment: CDR1 SGDLS and CDR2 YYNGEE. The trim removed 1 base at V and 10 bases at J, leaving 7 bases unmatched. The CDR3 reads CASSVTGQGAGEQFF. The CDR3 DNA sequence: TGTGCCAGCAGCGTAACAGGACAGGGGGCAGGCGAGCAGTTCTTC.

V gene TRBV7-3 combines with J gene TRBJ2-1; possibly TRBD1 or TRBD2 for D (6 bases each). V lost 3 bases and J 6 bases, leaving 15 bases between the germline ends. This CDR3 comprises 15 residues. In germline, CDR1 is SGHTA, CDR2 FQGTGA. The CDR3 here is CASSFMGGLVNEQFF. CDR3 nucleotide sequence: TGTGCCAGCAGCTTTATGGGGGGCTTGGTCAATGAGCAGTTCTTC.

V is TRBV7-9 and J is TRBJ1-1; D might be TRBD1 (5 bases). Germline CDR1 is SEHNR and CDR2 is FQNEAQ (reference sequence). Trimming pared 4 bases from V and 7 bases from J, leaving 16 bases between. This CDR3 contains 14 residues. In nucleotides, the CDR3 is TGTGCCAGCAGCTCGCAACTCGGGACGGATGAAGCTTTCTTT. Translation: CASSSQLGTDEAFF.

CDR3: CASSSILQGTTDEQFF. CDR3 in DNA: TGCGCCAGCAGCTCCATTCTGCAGGGTACGACCGATGAGCAGTTCTTC. The J gene is TRBJ2-1, the V gene TRBV5-1, with a tentative D call TRBD1 (5 bases). The CDR3 contains 16 residues. V was cut by 3 bases and J by 8 bases, with 21 bases left in between. The germline CDR1 and CDR2 sequences are SGHRS and YFSETQ.

V gene TRBV6-5 combines with J gene TRBJ1-6; 9 bases map to TRBD1. Germline CDR1 and CDR2: MNHEY and SVGAGI. V gave up 7 bases and J gave up 7 bases; unmatched junction bases: 5. The CDR3 consists of 14 residues. The CDR3 DNA reads as TGTGCCAGCACCGAGACAGGGGGGAATTCACCCCTCCACTTT. Translated: CASTETGGNSPLHF.

The chain has TRBV19 and TRBJ2-7, with a possible D match to TRBD1 (5 bases). V shed 5 bases and J shed 3 bases, with 11 bases lying between them. This CDR3 has 13 residues. CDR1 is LNHDA, CDR2 SQIVND, per germline (reference sequence). CDR3 sequence: CASSFSDSYEQYF. The DNA for the CDR3 is TGTGCCAGTAGTTTCTCCGACAGCTACGAGCAGTACTTC.

The CDR3 DNA is TGTGCCAGCAGTATGGGACAGGGATCAGGAAACACCATATATTTT. As protein: CASSMGQGSGNTIYF. The chain combines TRBV28 with TRBJ1-3; TRBD1 matches at 9 bases. V was pared by 5 bases and J by 4 bases, with 6 bases of the junction left unmatched. CDR3 size: 15 residues. Per germline, CDR1 MDHEN and CDR2 SYDVKM. Looking up the rest from reference TRBV28 and TRBJ1-3 gives the full variable domain: DVKVTQSSRYLVKRTGEKVFLECVQDMDHENMFWYRQDPGLGLRLIYFSYDVKMKEKGDIPEGYSVSREKKERFSLILESASTNQTSMYLCASSMGQGSGNTIYFGEGSWLTVV.

The chain couples TRBV6-5 to TRBJ2-1; possibly TRBD2 for D (5 bases). V lost 4 bases to trimming and J lost 9 bases, with 13 bases between them. This CDR3 has 13 amino acids. CDR1 and CDR2 from the germline V gene are MNHEY and SVGAGI. The CDR3 DNA reads as TGTGCCAGCAGTTTCGGTCGGGGTGGTGAGCAGTTCTTC. Translating gives CASSFGRGGEQFF.

This chain's CDR3 is CASSQETGYGNTIYF. In DNA, the CDR3 is TGCGCCAGCAGCCAAGAAACAGGGTATGGAAACACCATATATTTT. The chain has TRBV4-3 and TRBJ1-3; perhaps TRBD1 as D (6 bases). This CDR3 is 15 amino acids long. Germline values: CDR1 LGHNA, CDR2 YSLEER. The V end was cut by 0 bases, the J end by 3 bases, with 9 bases between.

The V call is TRBV7-3, the J call TRBJ2-3, with TRBD1 matching over 7 bases. This CDR3 is 14 amino acids long. The V gene end was trimmed by 7 bases and the J gene end by 5 bases; junction bases not matched to a gene: 9. Germline V gene sequence: CDR1 SGHTA, CDR2 FQGTGA. The CDR3 bases are TGTGCCAGCACCAAGGACAGGTTTGGAGATACGCAGTATTTT. Its translation: CASTKDRFGDTQYF.

The CDR3 DNA is TGTGCCAGCAGCGGCAGCCCTTTCTACGAGCAGTACTTC. Translated: CASSGSPFYEQYF. The J gene is TRBJ2-7, the V gene TRBV5-4; D not resolved. The CDR3 consists of 13 residues. In germline, CDR1 is SGHNT, CDR2 YYREEE (reference sequence). V shed 4 bases and J shed 3 bases, with 11 bases lying between them.

This chain joins TRBV27 and TRBJ1-1, with 9 bases lining up with TRBD1. V dropped 6 bases and J dropped 5; count of bases not matched to a gene: 7. The CDR3 contains 14 residues. CDR1 is MNHEY, CDR2 SMNVEV, per germline (reference sequence). CDR3 in DNA: TGTGCCAGCAGCGTACAGGGGGCTCCAACTGAAGCTTTCTTT. This translates into CASSVQGAPTEAFF.

The chain is built from TRBV29-1 and TRBJ2-5; 9 nucleotides match TRBD2. The germline V gene encodes CDR1 SQVTM and CDR2 ANQGSEA. Trimming removed 0 bases from V and 2 bases from J; junction bases left unmatched: 7. The CDR3 loop spans 16 amino acids. The CDR3 reads CSVEDAGLAGQETQYF. The CDR3 DNA is TGCAGCGTTGAAGACGCAGGGCTAGCGGGACAAGAGACCCAGTACTTC.

Regarding this clone: Other DNA sequences of this sample code for an identical CDR3. The gene calls are TRBV5-5 and TRBJ2-7; D unresolved. Germline CDR1 and CDR2: SGHKS and YYEKEE (reference sequence). There are 13 residues in the CDR3. Trimming left V 2 bases short and J 3 bases short, with 9 bases between. The CDR3 is CASSFGPNYEQYF. The CDR3 DNA reads as TGTGCCAGCAGCTTTGGACCGAACTACGAGCAGTACTTC.

This clone was seen a single time. V and J are TRBV11-2 and TRBJ1-1, with a weak D call TRBD1 (6 bases). The germline V gene encodes CDR1 SGHAT and CDR2 FQNNGV. This CDR3 comprises 15 residues. The V gene lost 5 bases and the J gene lost 3 bases, with 16 bases spanning the gap. As DNA, the CDR3 is TGTGCCAGCAGCCTACGGCCAGGGGAGGACACTGAAGCTTTCTTT. It encodes CASSLRPGEDTEAFF.

V gene TRBV29-1 combines with J gene TRBJ1-1; no clear D. With 4 bases removed from V and 0 bases from J, the gap between germline ends came to 9 bases. This CDR3 spans 13 amino acids. Germline V CDR1 and CDR2: SQVTM, ANQGSEA. The CDR3, as DNA: TGCAGCGTTGTGAAGGAATTGAACACTGAAGCTTTCTTT. Translation gives CSVVKELNTEAFF.

J is TRBJ2-3 and V is TRBV11-3; D not resolved. Germline-derived CDR1 and CDR2 are SGHNT and YENEEA. Trimming left V 6 bases short and J 0 bases short, with 7 bases between. CDR3 length: 13 residues. In nucleotides, the CDR3 is TGTGCCAGCAGAGCAAGCAGCACAGATACGCAGTATTTT. Translating gives CASRASSTDTQYF.

V gene TRBV4-1 combines with J gene TRBJ1-4, with D uncertain. CDR3 length: 16 amino acids. Germline V gene sequence: CDR1 MGHRA, CDR2 YSYEKL. Trimming shortened V by 0 bases and J by 0 bases, and 8 bases separated the two germline ends. The CDR3 sequence: CASSQERSATNEKLFF. The CDR3 DNA sequence: TGCGCCAGCAGCCAAGAGCGCAGTGCAACTAATGAAAAACTGTTTTTT.